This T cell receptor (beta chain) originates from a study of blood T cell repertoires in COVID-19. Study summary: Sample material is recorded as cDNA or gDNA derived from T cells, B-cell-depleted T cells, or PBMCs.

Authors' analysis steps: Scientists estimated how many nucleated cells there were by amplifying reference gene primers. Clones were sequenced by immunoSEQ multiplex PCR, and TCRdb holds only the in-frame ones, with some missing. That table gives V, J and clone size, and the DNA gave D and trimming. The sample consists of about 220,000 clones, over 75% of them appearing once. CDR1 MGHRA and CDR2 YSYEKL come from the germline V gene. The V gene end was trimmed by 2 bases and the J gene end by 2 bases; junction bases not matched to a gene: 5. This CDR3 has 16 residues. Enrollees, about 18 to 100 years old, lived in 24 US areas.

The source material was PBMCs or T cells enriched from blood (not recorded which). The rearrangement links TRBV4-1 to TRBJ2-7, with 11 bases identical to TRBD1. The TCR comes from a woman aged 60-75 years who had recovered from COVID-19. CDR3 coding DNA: TGCGCCAGCAGCCAACCGACGGGACAGGGGGCCTACGAGCAGTACTTC. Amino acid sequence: CASSQPTGQGAYEQYF.